This T cell receptor (beta chain) came from a study of Tregs in tolerant kidney transplant recipients. Looking at the study overall: Recipients received nonmyeloablative bone marrow transplants from related graft donors, with transient mixed chimerism. General study points: For some patients, primers changed over time, blocking nucleotide-level comparison. Findings come from small patient numbers and require larger validation.

For this clone: The antigen remains unidentified. The read stops 3 residues short of the end of the CDR3; the missing end is completed from the germline J gene.

The CDR3 is made up of 16 amino acids. V lost 6 bases and J lost 8; bases outside the gene matches: 18. Germline CDR1 and CDR2: DFQATT and SNEGSKA (reference sequence). Data came from immunoSEQ multiplex PCR; TCRdb stores just in-frame clones and leaves some out. The sample totals tens of thousands of clones. The sequence was collected from a human donor who received a combined kidney and bone marrow transplant. The V call is TRBV20-1, the J call TRBJ2-1, with TRBD2 matching 8 bases. The sequenced sample was CD4+ T cells from blood, obtained before the transplant. CDR3 DNA, as far as it was read: TGCAGTGCATATCAAGCGGGGAGAGCGGGAGAGGATGAG. Protein: CSAYQAGRAGEDE. The CDR3, in full, reads CSAYQAGRAGEDEQFF.